This T cell receptor beta chain was observed in a study of blood T cell repertoires in COVID-19. At the level of the study: Whether acute or convalescent, the COVID-19 samples came from the United States, Italy and Spain. Sources were T cells, B-cell-depleted T cells, or PBMCs; the material itself was cDNA or gDNA.

The CDR3 sequence is 13 residues long. V was pared by 9 bases and J by 0 bases, with 4 bases of the junction left unmatched. Looked up from germline, CDR1 is MNHEY and CDR2 is SVGAGI. Original methodology: From reference gene primer amplification, estimates of nucleated cell counts were derived. Sequencing was performed with immunoSEQ multiplex PCR; in TCRdb, only in-frame clones are kept and a portion is missing. V and J calls plus clone size are reproduced from that table; the DNA served to infer D and trimming. The data contain 100,000 to 150,000 clones, around 76% of them seen just once; the ten biggest clones take up 2.3%.

The material sequenced was peripheral blood. The V gene is TRBV6-5, the J gene TRBJ1-1, with 7 bases lining up with TRBD1. The TCR comes from a man between 70 and 80 years old with acute or convalescent COVID-19. CDR3 protein: CASKGQMNTEAFF. DNA of the CDR3: TGTGCCAGTAAGGGACAGATGAACACTGAAGCTTTCTTT.